Below are 32 T cell receptor beta chains sequenced from a single sample in a study of blood T cell repertoires in COVID-19. Some clones are missing from TCRdb's copy, which holds only in-frame ones; the method was immunoSEQ multiplex PCR. The sample holds 59,000 or so clones, around three quarters seen once. The sequenced material came from peripheral blood. The source of these receptors is a man in his sixties with acute or convalescent COVID-19.

As regards this clone: Relative to the germline gene, one junction end is altered; a read error may explain this. The V gene is TRBV18, the J gene TRBJ1-2, with TRBD1 as a possible D gene (5 bases). Germline V gene lookup returns CDR1 KGHSH and CDR2 LQKENI. The length of the CDR3 is 12 residues. The CDR3 region is CASSPSGQVRIF. For the CDR3, the DNA is TGTGCCAGCTCACCATCAGGGCAAGTCCGGATCTTC.

The chain carries TRBV18 and TRBJ1-1; D remains ambiguous. Germline CDR1 KGHSH, CDR2 LQKENI. The CDR3 is 15 residues long. Trimming removed 0 bases from V and 3 bases from J, with 11 bases in between. CDR3 DNA: TGTGCCAGCTCACCACCGAACGGTGTAGACACTGAAGCTTTCTTT. Residues: CASSPPNGVDTEAFF.

A single count supports this clone. This chain uses TRBV27 with TRBJ2-7, with D possibly being TRBD1 (6 bases). The V end lost 5 bases, the J end lost 0 bases, and 14 bases lay between the germline ends. The germline V gene encodes CDR1 MNHEY and CDR2 SMNVEV (reference sequence). CDR3 length equals 15 residues. The CDR3 sequence: CASSPRTATSYEQYF. CDR3 coding DNA: TGTGCCAGCAGTCCTAGGACAGCAACCTCCTACGAGCAGTACTTC.

The chain employs TRBV5-1 and TRBJ2-5, with D possibly being TRBD2 (5 bases). The CDR3 totals 13 residues. V was clipped by 3 bases and J by 3 bases, with 9 bases between them. Per the germline V gene, CDR1 is SGHRS and CDR2 is YFSETQ. The CDR3 sequence: CASSWSGKETQYF. Here the CDR3 DNA reads TGCGCCAGCAGCTGGAGCGGTAAAGAGACCCAGTACTTC.

The rearrangement joins TRBV21-1 to TRBJ2-3; TRBD1, as called in the table, went unchecked against the DNA. TRBV21-1 is shown as a pseudogene. The CDR3 runs 18 residues. CDR3 nucleotides: TGTGCCAGCAGCTCGAGATTGGTACAGCCACCTAGCACAGATACGCAGTATTTT. It codes for CASSSRLVQPPSTDTQYF.

The chain carries TRBV29-1 and TRBJ2-7; D is possibly TRBD1 (5 bases). Germline values: CDR1 SQVTM, CDR2 ANQGSEA. V was pared by 6 bases and J by 2 bases, with 17 bases between. The CDR3 is 14 residues long. CDR3 residues: CSVVLTDYPYEQYF. CDR3 nucleotides: TGCAGCGTCGTCCTGACAGATTACCCCTACGAGCAGTACTTC.

The V and J genes are TRBV5-4 and TRBJ2-2; 16 bases align to TRBD2. The germline gives CDR1 SGHNT, CDR2 YYREEE (reference sequence). The J segment lost 4 bases and the V segment lost 3 bases, leaving 9 bases of the junction unmatched. The CDR3 is made up of 19 amino acids. In nucleotides, the CDR3 is TGTGCCAGCAGCTCGCCGGGACTAGCGGGAGGGCCCGGCACCGGGGAGCTGTTTTTT. This sequence encodes CASSSPGLAGGPGTGELFF.

A note on this clone: The germline gene is not matched at one end of the junction; a read error may be the cause. CDR3 residues: CASSQDAFTNTQYF. Written as DNA, the CDR3 is TGTGCCAGCAGCCAAGATGCCTTCACAAATACGCAGTATTTT. The chain carries TRBV3-1 (or the pseudogene TRBV3-2) and TRBJ2-3; D gene ambiguous. The CDR3 runs to 14 residues. Per the germline V gene, CDR1 is LGHDT and CDR2 is YNNKEL (reference sequence).

The V and J genes are TRBV5-1 and TRBJ1-6, with D maybe TRBD1 (5 bases). V lost 0 bases and J lost 6, with 7 bases in between. Germline V lookup: CDR1 SGHRS, CDR2 YFSETQ. The CDR3 contains 14 residues. The CDR3 coding sequence is TGCGCCAGCAGCTTGGGACAGAGTAATTCACCCCTCCACTTT. Protein sequence: CASSLGQSNSPLHF.

This clone occurred a few times. This rearrangement joins TRBV7-2 to TRBJ2-1; possibly TRBD2 for D (6 bases). The germline gives CDR1 SGHTA, CDR2 FQGNSA. This CDR3 is built from 16 residues. V lost 4 bases and J 0 bases, leaving 13 bases between the germline ends. In DNA form, the CDR3 reads TGTGCCAGCAGCTCTCGTAGCGGTAGCTCCTACAATGAGCAGTTCTTC. It specifies CASSSRSGSSYNEQFF.

This clone was found once. The chain carries TRBV28 and TRBJ1-6; 10 nucleotides line up with TRBD1. The germline CDR1 and CDR2 sequences are MDHEN and SYDVKM. The CDR3 runs to 17 residues. J lost 10 bases, V lost 3 bases, and 12 bases had no gene match. The CDR3 here is CASSFRPGTGDRSPLHF. The CDR3 nucleotides read TGTGCCAGCAGTTTTCGTCCCGGGACAGGGGATCGGTCACCCCTCCACTTT.

The J gene is TRBJ1-1, the V gene TRBV18; TRBD1 might be the D (5 bases). CDR1 KGHSH and CDR2 LQKENI come from the germline V gene. V gave up 3 bases and J gave up 4 bases, with 12 bases separating them. The CDR3 spans 14 residues. CDR3 loop: CASSPPGRVTEAFF. The CDR3 nucleotides read TGTGCCAGCTCACCCCCGGGCAGGGTCACTGAAGCTTTCTTT.

V usage is TRBV5-1 and J usage is TRBJ1-1; 9 nucleotides align to TRBD1. The trim removed 1 base at V and 2 bases at J, leaving 3 bases unmatched. Germline CDR1 reads SGHRS; CDR2 reads YFSETQ. This CDR3 comprises 15 residues. The CDR3 protein is CASSLMGQGNTEAFF. For the CDR3, the DNA is TGCGCCAGCAGCTTGATGGGACAGGGAAACACTGAAGCTTTCTTT.

This rearrangement joins TRBV29-1 to TRBJ2-5; 8 nucleotides agree with TRBD1. Germline loops: CDR1 SQVTM, CDR2 ANQGSEA. This CDR3 is built from 11 residues. J lost 6 bases, V lost 8 bases, and 5 bases had no gene match. The CDR3 here is CSYQGAKTQYF. The CDR3, as DNA: TGCAGCTATCAGGGGGCAAAGACCCAGTACTTC.

The chain is built from TRBV7-9 and TRBJ1-1; 9 nucleotides align to TRBD1. The V gene end was trimmed by 4 bases and the J gene end by 2 bases; junction bases not matched to a gene: 5. The V gene's germline CDR1 is SEHNR and CDR2 FQNEAQ (reference sequence). This CDR3 has 15 residues. Here the CDR3 DNA reads TGTGCCAGCAGCTCTCGACAGGGGGTAAACACTGAAGCTTTCTTT. This codes for CASSSRQGVNTEAFF.

The chain recombines TRBV11-2 with TRBJ2-7; a weak D match, TRBD2 (6 bases). Germline V gives CDR1 SGHAT, CDR2 FQNNGV. Trimming shortened V by 4 bases and J by 6 bases, and 13 bases separated the two germline ends. This CDR3 has 13 residues. The CDR3 nucleotides are TGTGCCAGCAGCTCCCAGCGGGTGGGCGAGCAGTACTTC. Residues: CASSSQRVGEQYF.

This rearrangement joins TRBV4-1 to TRBJ1-5; D uncertain. Trimming pared 4 bases from V and 6 bases from J, leaving 16 bases between. Germline values: CDR1 MGHRA, CDR2 YSYEKL. The CDR3 totals 15 residues. As DNA, the CDR3 is TGCGCCAGCAGCCCTGGGAGGGAGGTTGGTCAGCCCCAGCATTTT. Translation: CASSPGREVGQPQHF.

This chain uses TRBV15 with TRBJ1-6, with a possible D match to TRBD1 (5 bases). From germline, CDR1 is LNHNV and CDR2 YYDKDF (reference sequence). This CDR3 is built from 16 residues. V lost 5 bases, J lost 10 bases, and 21 bases lay in between. CDR3 sequence (DNA): TGTGCCACCAGCCCTCGAGGGGAGGGGTGGGGATCACCCCTCCACTTT. It yields the protein CATSPRGEGWGSPLHF.

V usage is TRBV15 and J usage is TRBJ2-2; 7 bases are shared with TRBD1. The germline CDR1 and CDR2 sequences are LNHNV and YYDKDF (reference sequence). The CDR3 runs 14 residues. The V gene end was trimmed by 3 bases and the J gene end by 9 bases; junction bases not matched to a gene: 7. CDR3 loop: CATSRGDSQRELFF. Here the CDR3 DNA reads TGTGCCACCAGCAGGGGGGACAGTCAAAGGGAGCTGTTTTTT. Based on the CDR3 plus reference TRBV15 and TRBJ2-2, the full variable domain is DAMVIQNPRYQVTQFGKPVTLSCSQTLNHNVMYWYQQKSSQAPKLLFHYYDKDFNNEADTPDNFQSRRPNTSFCFLDIRSPGLGDTAMYLCATSRGDSQRELFFGEGSRLTVL.

This clone was found a few times. The J gene is TRBJ1-2, the V gene TRBV20-1, with 11 bases that match TRBD1. V was pared by 3 bases and J by 8 bases, with 8 bases of the junction left unmatched. The CDR3 runs to 14 residues. The germline V gene encodes CDR1 DFQATT and CDR2 SNEGSKA (reference sequence). Here the CDR3 reads CSASAGQGAEGYTF. CDR3 sequence (DNA): TGCAGTGCTAGTGCCGGACAGGGGGCAGAGGGCTACACCTTC.

The genes are TRBV5-6 and TRBJ1-5; 9 bases map to TRBD1. V shed 5 bases and J 6 bases; nucleotides not matched to a gene: 15. This CDR3 comprises 17 residues. Germline V gene data show CDR1 as SGHDT and CDR2 as YYEEEE. CDR3 loop: CASSQSGTGTFGQPQHF. Here the CDR3 DNA reads TGTGCCAGCAGTCAATCCGGGACAGGGACGTTCGGTCAGCCCCAGCATTTT.

This chain uses TRBV13 with TRBJ2-2; D is ambiguous. V gave up 5 bases and J gave up 9 bases, with 16 bases separating them. The CDR3 spans 14 residues. Germline V gives CDR1 PRHDT, CDR2 FYEKMQ (reference sequence). CDR3 sequence reads: CASSHPGSPRELFF. Written as DNA, the CDR3 is TGTGCCAGCAGCCATCCAGGTTCCCCTCGGGAGCTGTTTTTT.

The chain combines TRBV6-4 with TRBJ2-1, with TRBD1 matching 9 bases. CDR3 length equals 14 residues. Per germline, CDR1 MRHNA and CDR2 SNTAGT. Trimming at V came to 5 bases and at J to 5 bases, leaving 4 bases not matched to a gene. The CDR3 loop reads CASSTQGADNEQFF. The CDR3 DNA sequence: TGTGCCAGCAGTACACAGGGGGCGGACAATGAGCAGTTCTTC.

This chain uses TRBV2 with TRBJ1-2, with a weak D call TRBD1 (6 bases). With 11 bases removed from V and 3 bases from J, the gap between germline ends came to 10 bases. Germline lookup yields CDR1 SNHLY and CDR2 FYNNEI. The CDR3 length is 11 residues. This CDR3 is CAGGQYYGYTF. CDR3 bases: TGTGCCGGTGGACAGTACTATGGCTACACCTTC.

The chain links TRBV18 to TRBJ1-1; D remains ambiguous. V lost 4 bases and J 3 bases, leaving 9 bases between the germline ends. The CDR3 length is 13 residues. In germline, CDR1 is KGHSH, CDR2 LQKENI. CDR3: CASSRSADTEAFF. The CDR3 DNA reads TGTGCCAGCTCACGCAGTGCGGACACTGAAGCTTTCTTT.

The chain has TRBV30 and TRBJ1-4; TRBD1 aligns across 10 bases. This CDR3 comprises 14 residues. Germline values: CDR1 GTSNPN, CDR2 SVGIG (reference sequence). With 4 bases clipped from V and 6 bases from J, the junction kept 5 bases outside the gene matches. CDR3: CAWNSGTGDEKLFF. The CDR3 DNA follows: TGTGCCTGGAACTCCGGGACAGGGGATGAAAAACTGTTTTTT. Variable domain in full (rest from reference TRBV30 and TRBJ1-4): SQTIHQWPATLVQPVGSPLSLECTVEGTSNPNLYWYRQAAGRGLQLLFYSVGIGQISSEVPQNLSASRPQDRQFILSSKKLLLSDSGFYLCAWNSGTGDEKLFFGSGTQLSVL.

The rearrangement links TRBV7-9 to TRBJ1-3, with D unclear. The germline V and J ends were trimmed by 2 bases and 0 bases, with 11 bases remaining between them. Germline V gene data show CDR1 as SEHNR and CDR2 as FQNEAQ (reference sequence). This CDR3 spans 16 amino acids. This CDR3 reads CASSLMLTGSGNTIYF. The CDR3 DNA reads as TGTGCCAGCAGCTTAATGCTTACGGGCTCTGGAAACACCATATATTTT.

The chain is built from TRBV11-1 and TRBJ2-7, with 8 positions matching TRBD1. V was pared by 5 bases and J by 1 base, with 4 bases of the junction left unmatched. Germline values: CDR1 SGHAT, CDR2 FQDESV (reference sequence). The CDR3 is made up of 14 amino acids. DNA of the CDR3: TGTGCCAGCAGCAGGACAGGGAGTTCCTACGAGCAGTACTTC. Residues: CASSRTGSSYEQYF. Variable domain in full (rest from reference TRBV11-1 and TRBJ2-7): EAEVAQSPRYKITEKSQAVAFWCDPISGHATLYWYRQILGQGPELLVQFQDESVVDDSQLPKDRFSAERLKGVDSTLKIQPAELGDSAMYLCASSRTGSSYEQYFGPGTRLTVT.

The sample holds a few counts of this clone. This chain joins TRBV7-8 and TRBJ2-7, with a weak D call TRBD1 (6 bases). Trimming shortened V by 5 bases and J by 4 bases, and 15 bases separated the two germline ends. Germline loops: CDR1 SGHVS, CDR2 FQNEAQ. This CDR3 spans 14 amino acids. CDR3 DNA: TGTGCCAGCAGCCCACAGGGAATCGCGTACGAGCAGTACTTC. Protein product: CASSPQGIAYEQYF.

The chain is built from TRBV7-3 and TRBJ2-3, with D unclear. Trimming took off 5 bases at V and 6 bases at J, with 9 bases between the two ends. Germline loops: CDR1 SGHTA, CDR2 FQGTGA. This CDR3 spans 12 amino acids. The CDR3 nucleotides are TGTGCCAGCAGCCCGGGTCAGGATACGCAGTATTTT. This codes for CASSPGQDTQYF.

The chain uses TRBV7-9 and TRBJ2-7; TRBD1 agrees at 8 bases. The CDR3 has 12 amino acids. V trimming: 4 bases; J trimming: 6 bases; junction bases outside the gene matches: 2. Germline CDR1 SEHNR, CDR2 FQNEAQ (reference sequence). CDR3 coding DNA: TGTGCCAGCAGCTACGGACAGGGCGAGCAGTACTTC. Translating gives CASSYGQGEQYF.

The rearrangement joins TRBV27 to TRBJ2-1; the match to TRBD1 covers 8 bases. V was clipped by 5 bases and J by 8 bases; unmatched bases: 2. Germline V gene lookup returns CDR1 MNHEY and CDR2 SMNVEV (reference sequence). The length of the CDR3 is 12 residues. Written as DNA, the CDR3 is TGTGCCAGCAGTCTGACAGGGGATGAGCAGTTCTTC. It encodes CASSLTGDEQFF.